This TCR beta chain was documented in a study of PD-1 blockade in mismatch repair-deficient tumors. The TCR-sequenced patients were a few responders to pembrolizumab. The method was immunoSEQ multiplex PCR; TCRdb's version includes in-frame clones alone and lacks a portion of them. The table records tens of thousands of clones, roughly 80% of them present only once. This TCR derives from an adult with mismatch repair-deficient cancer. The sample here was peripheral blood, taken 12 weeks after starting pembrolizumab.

Here the CDR3 reads CASSVTSGPYEQYF. CDR3 in DNA: TGTGCCAGCAGTGTTACTAGCGGACCCTACGAGCAGTACTTC. The V call is TRBV6-5, the J call TRBJ2-7; 8 bases align to TRBD2. CDR3 size: 14 residues. The ends lost 5 bases at V and 2 bases at J; junction bases unmatched: 5. The germline V gene encodes CDR1 MNHEY and CDR2 SVGAGI.